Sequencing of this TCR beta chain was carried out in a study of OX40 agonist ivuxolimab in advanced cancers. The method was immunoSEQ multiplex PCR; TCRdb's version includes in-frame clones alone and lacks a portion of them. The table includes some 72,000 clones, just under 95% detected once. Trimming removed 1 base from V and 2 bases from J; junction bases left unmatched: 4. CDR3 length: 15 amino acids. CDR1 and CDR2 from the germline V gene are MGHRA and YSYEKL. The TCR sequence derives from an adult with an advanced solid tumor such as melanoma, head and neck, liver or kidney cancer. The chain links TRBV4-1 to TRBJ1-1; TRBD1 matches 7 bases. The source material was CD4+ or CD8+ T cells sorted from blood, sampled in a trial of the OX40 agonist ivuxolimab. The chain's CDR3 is CASSQVAGGNTEAFF. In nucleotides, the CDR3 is TGCGCCAGCAGCCAAGTGGCAGGGGGAAACACTGAAGCTTTCTTT.